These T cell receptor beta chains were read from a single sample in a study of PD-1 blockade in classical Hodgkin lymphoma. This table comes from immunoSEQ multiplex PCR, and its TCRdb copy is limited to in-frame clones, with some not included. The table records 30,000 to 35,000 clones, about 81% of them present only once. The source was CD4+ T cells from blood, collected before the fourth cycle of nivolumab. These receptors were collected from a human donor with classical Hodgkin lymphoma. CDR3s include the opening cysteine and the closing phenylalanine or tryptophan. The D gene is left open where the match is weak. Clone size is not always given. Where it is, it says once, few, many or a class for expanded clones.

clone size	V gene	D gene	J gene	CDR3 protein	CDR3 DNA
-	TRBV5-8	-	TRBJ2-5	CASSPAQPLGTQYF	TGTGCCAGCAGCCCGGCCCAGCCCTTAGGCACCCAGTACTTC
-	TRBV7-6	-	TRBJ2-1	CASSSPLALRSRNEQFF	TGTGCCAGCAGCTCCCCTCTTGCCTTGAGGTCTCGCAATGAGCAGTTCTTC
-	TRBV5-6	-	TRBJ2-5	CASSFFDIQETQYF	TGTGCCAGCAGCTTCTTCGACATCCAAGAGACCCAGTACTTC
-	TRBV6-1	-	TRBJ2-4	CASTGPTRAKNIQYF	TGTGCCAGCACCGGACCAACACGCGCCAAAAACATTCAGTACTTC
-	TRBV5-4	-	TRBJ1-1	CASSQTPGLGFNTEAFF	TGTGCCAGCAGCCAAACTCCGGGACTTGGTTTTAACACTGAAGCTTTCTTT
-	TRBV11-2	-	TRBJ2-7	CASSFSGANYEQYF	TGTGCCAGCAGCTTCTCCGGGGCGAACTACGAGCAGTACTTC
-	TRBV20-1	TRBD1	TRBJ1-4	CSARQGEKLFF	TGCAGTGCACGACAGGGCGAAAAACTGTTTTTT
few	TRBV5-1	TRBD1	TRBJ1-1	CASSTLRQGSNTEAFF	TGCGCCAGCAGCACCCTCCGACAGGGGTCGAACACTGAAGCTTTCTTT
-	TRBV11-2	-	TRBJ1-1	CASSSGASLASTEAFF	TGTGCCAGCAGCTCGGGGGCCAGTTTAGCTAGCACTGAAGCTTTCTTT
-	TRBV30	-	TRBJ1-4	CAWSVQGEKLFF	TGTGCCTGGAGTGTACAAGGTGAAAAACTGTTTTTT
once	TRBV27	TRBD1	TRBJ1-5	CASSLRQGDQPQHF	TGTGCCAGCAGTCTTCGACAGGGGGATCAGCCCCAGCATTTT
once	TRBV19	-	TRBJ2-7	CASSTLRNEQYF	TGTGCCAGTAGTACCTTAAGAAACGAGCAGTACTTC
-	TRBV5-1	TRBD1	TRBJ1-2	CASSFGTDRLGSTF	TGCGCCAGCAGCTTCGGGACAGATCGCTTGGGCTCCACCTTC
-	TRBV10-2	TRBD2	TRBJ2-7	CASHFSGGQSEQYF	TGCGCCAGCCATTTTAGCGGGGGCCAGAGCGAGCAGTACTTC
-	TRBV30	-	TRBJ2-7	CAWSPGSSYEQYF	TGTGCCTGGAGTCCTGGGTCTTCCTACGAGCAGTACTTC
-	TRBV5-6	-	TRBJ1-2	CASSLVWALSYGYTF	TGTGCCAGCAGCTTGGTCTGGGCCTTGTCCTATGGCTACACCTTC
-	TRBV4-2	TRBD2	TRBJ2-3	CASSALAVPTDTQYF	TGTGCCAGCAGCGCCCTAGCGGTCCCAACAGATACGCAGTATTTT
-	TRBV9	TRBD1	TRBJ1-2	CASSPRTGGNYGYTF	TGTGCCAGCAGCCCCCGGACAGGGGGCAACTATGGCTACACCTTC
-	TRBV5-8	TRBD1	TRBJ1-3	CASSSPNDRAKGNTIYF	TGTGCCAGCAGCTCGCCGAATGACAGGGCAAAGGGAAACACCATATATTTT
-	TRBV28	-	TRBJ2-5	CASSTTKETQYF	TGTGCCAGCAGTACAACAAAGGAGACCCAGTACTTC
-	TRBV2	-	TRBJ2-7	CASNGGPSYEQYF	TGTGCCAGCAACGGGGGTCCCTCCTACGAGCAGTACTTC
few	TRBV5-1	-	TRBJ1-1	CASRLDSMNTEAFF	TGCGCCAGCAGATTGGACAGTATGAACACTGAAGCTTTCTTT